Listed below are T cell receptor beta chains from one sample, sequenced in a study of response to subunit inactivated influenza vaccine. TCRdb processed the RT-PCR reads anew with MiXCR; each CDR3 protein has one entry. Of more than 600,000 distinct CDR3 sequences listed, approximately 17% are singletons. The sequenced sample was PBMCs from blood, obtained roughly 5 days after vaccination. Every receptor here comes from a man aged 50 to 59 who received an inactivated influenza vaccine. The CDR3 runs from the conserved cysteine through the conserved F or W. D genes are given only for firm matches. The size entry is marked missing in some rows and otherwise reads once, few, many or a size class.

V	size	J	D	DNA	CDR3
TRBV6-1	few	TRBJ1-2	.	TGTGCCAGCAGAGACCTACGGGGGGGCTACTATGGCTACACCTTC	CASRDLRGGYYGYTF
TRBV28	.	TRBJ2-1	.	TGTGCCAGCAGACCGGGAGCCATATACAATGAGCAGTTCTTC	CASRPGAIYNEQFF
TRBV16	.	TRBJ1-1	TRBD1	TGTGCCAGCAGCCAACGTGTGGACAGGGGGCTAGAAGCTTTCTTT	CASSQRVDRGLEAFF
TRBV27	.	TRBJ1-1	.	TGTGCCAGCAGTTTATACCTAGACGGAAATGAAGCTTTCTTT	CASSLYLDGNEAFF
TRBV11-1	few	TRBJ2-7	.	TGTGCCAGCAGCTTAGGGTTAGGAGTGGGGATGAACCTCAACGAGCAGTACTTC	CASSLGLGVGMNLNEQYF
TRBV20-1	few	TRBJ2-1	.	TGCAGTGCTAGAGTCGGGGCCAGGCTGTACAATGAGCAGTTCTTC	CSARVGARLYNEQFF
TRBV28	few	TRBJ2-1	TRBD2	TGTGCCAGCAGTTTAGACGGACTAGCGGGACGGTACATCAATGAGCAGTTCTTC	CASSLDGLAGRYINEQFF
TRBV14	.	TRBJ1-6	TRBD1	TGTGCCAGCAGCCAAGGGACAGGGGGTAAATCACCCCTCCACTTT	CASSQGTGGKSPLHF
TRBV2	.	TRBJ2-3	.	TGTGCCAGCACATCCAGATCTAGCACAGATACGCAGTATTTT	CASTSRSSTDTQYF
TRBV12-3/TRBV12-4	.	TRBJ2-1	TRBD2	TGTGCCAGCAGTCTTACTAGCGGGACAATCAATGAGCAGTTCTTC	CASSLTSGTINEQFF
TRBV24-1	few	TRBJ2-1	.	TGTGCCACCAGTGGACCCGGCAGGGGCAATGAGCAGTTCTTC	CATSGPGRGNEQFF
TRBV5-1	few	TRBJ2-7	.	TGCGCCAGCAGCGGACCAAACCTCGCCGAGCAGTACTTC	CASSGPNLAEQYF
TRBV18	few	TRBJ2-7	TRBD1	TGTGCCAGCTCCCGGGGACAGGTGGAAGACCAGTACTTC	CASSRGQVEDQYF
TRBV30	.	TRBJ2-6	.	TGTGCCTGGAGTACCCCCGGAACTGGGGCCAACGTCCTGACTTTC	CAWSTPGTGANVLTF
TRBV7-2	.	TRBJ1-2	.	TGTGCCAGCAGCTATGGACGGATGTCAAACTATGGCTACACCTTC	CASSYGRMSNYGYTF
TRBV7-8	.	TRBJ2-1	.	TGTGCCAGCACCCCAGGGGCTAGCTCCTACAATGAGCAGTTCTTC	CASTPGASSYNEQFF
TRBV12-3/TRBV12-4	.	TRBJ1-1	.	TGTGCCAGCAGTTTCCCGTGGACTGAAGCTTTCTTT	CASSFPWTEAFF
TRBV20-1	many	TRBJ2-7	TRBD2	TGCAGTGCTAGTGACAGCGGGGGTTTCCAGCAGTACTTC	CSASDSGGFQQYF
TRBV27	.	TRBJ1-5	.	TGTGCCAGCAGTCGTGGACAGTACAATCAGCCCCAGCATTTT	CASSRGQYNQPQHF
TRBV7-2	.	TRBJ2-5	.	TGTGCCAGCAGCTCAGTGTGGGGAATCCAAGAGACCCAGTACTTC	CASSSVWGIQETQYF
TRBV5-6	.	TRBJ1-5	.	TGTGCCAGCAGCTTGGGATATAGCCAGCCCCAGCATTTT	CASSLGYSQPQHF
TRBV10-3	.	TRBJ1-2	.	TGTGCCATCTTCGACAGCGTGTATGGCTACACCTTC	CAIFDSVYGYTF
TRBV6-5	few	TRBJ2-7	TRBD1	TGTGCCAGCAGTTATTTCTCGGACAGGGGCTACGAGCAGTACTTC	CASSYFSDRGYEQYF
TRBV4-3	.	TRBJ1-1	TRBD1	TGCGCCAGCAGCCATTATCAGGGGGCCCAAACTATGAACACTGAAGCTTTCTTT	CASSHYQGAQTMNTEAFF
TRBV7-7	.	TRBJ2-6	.	TGTGCTAGCAGCCCGGGGAACTCTGGGGCCAACGTCCTGACTTTC	CASSPGNSGANVLTF
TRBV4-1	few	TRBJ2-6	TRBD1	TGCGCCAGCAGCGGACAGGGGGTTCGCCTTTTCGGGGCCAACGTCCTGACTTTC	CASSGQGVRLFGANVLTF
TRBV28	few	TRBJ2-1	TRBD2	TGTGCCAGCAGTACGACTAGCTATGAGCAGTTCTTC	CASSTTSYEQFF
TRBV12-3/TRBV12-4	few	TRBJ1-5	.	TGTGCCAGCAATTCCGGGACACTCAATCAGCCCCAGCATTTT	CASNSGTLNQPQHF
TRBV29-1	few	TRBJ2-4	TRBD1	TGCAGCGTTAACTCCGGGACAGGGGCCAAAAACATTCAGTACTTC	CSVNSGTGAKNIQYF
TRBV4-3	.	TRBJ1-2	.	TGCGCCAGCAGCCAATTTGGGTATGGCTACACCTTC	CASSQFGYGYTF
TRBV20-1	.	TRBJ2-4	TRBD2	TGCAGTGGTTTTAGCGGGGGCCTAGGAGCCAAAAACATTCAGTACTTC	CSGFSGGLGAKNIQYF